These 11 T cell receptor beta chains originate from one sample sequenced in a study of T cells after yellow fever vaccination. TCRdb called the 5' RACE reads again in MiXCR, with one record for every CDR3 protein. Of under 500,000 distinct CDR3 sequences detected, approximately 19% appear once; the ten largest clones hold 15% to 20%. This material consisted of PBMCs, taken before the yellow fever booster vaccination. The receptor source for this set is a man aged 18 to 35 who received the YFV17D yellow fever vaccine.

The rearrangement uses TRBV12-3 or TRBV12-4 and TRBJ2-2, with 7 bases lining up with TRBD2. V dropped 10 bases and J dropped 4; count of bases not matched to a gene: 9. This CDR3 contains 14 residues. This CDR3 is CATRLAAATGELFF. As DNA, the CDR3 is TGTGCCACCCGACTAGCTGCGGCCACCGGGGAGCTGTTTTTT.

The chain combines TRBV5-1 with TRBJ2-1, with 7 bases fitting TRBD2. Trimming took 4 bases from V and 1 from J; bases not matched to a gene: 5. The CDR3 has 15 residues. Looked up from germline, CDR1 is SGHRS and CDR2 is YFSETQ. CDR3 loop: CASSRLSGSYNEQFF. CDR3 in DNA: TGCGCCAGCAGCCGCCTTAGCGGGTCCTACAATGAGCAGTTCTTC.

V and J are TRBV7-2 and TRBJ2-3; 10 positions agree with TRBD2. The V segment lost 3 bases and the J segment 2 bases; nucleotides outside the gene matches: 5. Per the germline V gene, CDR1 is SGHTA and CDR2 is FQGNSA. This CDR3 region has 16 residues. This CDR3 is CASSFGLADPTDTQYF. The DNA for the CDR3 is TGTGCCAGCAGCTTCGGACTAGCGGACCCCACAGATACGCAGTATTTT.

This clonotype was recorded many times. CDR3 loop: CASSPSVASTFYYRGEQYF. CDR3 DNA: TGTGCCAGCAGCCCTTCGGTGGCATCGACCTTTTATTATCGTGGCGAGCAGTACTTC. The chain couples TRBV7-9 to TRBJ2-7; D gene uncertain. Between the trimmed V and J ends, which lost 5 bases and 6 bases, there was a span of 32 bases. This CDR3 spans 19 amino acids. The germline gives CDR1 SEHNR, CDR2 FQNEAQ (reference sequence).

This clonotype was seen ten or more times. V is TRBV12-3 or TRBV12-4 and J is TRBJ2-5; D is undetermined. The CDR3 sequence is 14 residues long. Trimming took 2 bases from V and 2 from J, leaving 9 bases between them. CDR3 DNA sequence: TGTGCCAGCAGTTTACCGACAACGCAAGAGACCCAGTACTTC. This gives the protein CASSLPTTQETQYF.

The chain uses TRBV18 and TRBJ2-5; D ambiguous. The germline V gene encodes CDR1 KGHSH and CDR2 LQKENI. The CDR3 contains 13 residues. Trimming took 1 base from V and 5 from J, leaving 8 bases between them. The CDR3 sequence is CASSPRPPETQYF. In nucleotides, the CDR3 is TGTGCCAGCTCACCACGTCCGCCGGAGACCCAGTACTTC.

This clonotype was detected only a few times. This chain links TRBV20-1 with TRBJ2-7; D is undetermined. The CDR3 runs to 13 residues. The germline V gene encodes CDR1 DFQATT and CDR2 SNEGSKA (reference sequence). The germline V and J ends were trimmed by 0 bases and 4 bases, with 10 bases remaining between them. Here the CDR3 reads CSARDGRDYEQYF. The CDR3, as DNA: TGCAGTGCTAGAGATGGCAGAGATTACGAGCAGTACTTC.

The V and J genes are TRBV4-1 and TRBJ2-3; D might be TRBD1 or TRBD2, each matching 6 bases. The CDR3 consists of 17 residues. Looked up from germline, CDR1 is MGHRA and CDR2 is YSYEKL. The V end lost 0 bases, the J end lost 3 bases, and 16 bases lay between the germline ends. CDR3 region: CASSQDPVGGLTDTQYF. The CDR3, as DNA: TGCGCCAGCAGCCAAGATCCGGTAGGGGGGCTGACAGATACGCAGTATTTT.

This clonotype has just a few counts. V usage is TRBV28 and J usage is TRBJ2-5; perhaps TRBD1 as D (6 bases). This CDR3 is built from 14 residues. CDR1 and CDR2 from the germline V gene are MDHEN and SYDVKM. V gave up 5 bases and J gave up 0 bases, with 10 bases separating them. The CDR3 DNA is TGTGCCAGCAGTAAATGGGACAACCAAGAGACCCAGTACTTC. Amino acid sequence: CASSKWDNQETQYF.

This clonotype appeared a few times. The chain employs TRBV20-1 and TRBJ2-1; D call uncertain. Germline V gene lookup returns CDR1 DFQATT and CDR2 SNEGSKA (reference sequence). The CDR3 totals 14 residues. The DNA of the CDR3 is TGCGGCCTTCGGCGATGGAAAGCCTACAATGAGCAGTTCTTC. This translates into CGLRRWKAYNEQFF.

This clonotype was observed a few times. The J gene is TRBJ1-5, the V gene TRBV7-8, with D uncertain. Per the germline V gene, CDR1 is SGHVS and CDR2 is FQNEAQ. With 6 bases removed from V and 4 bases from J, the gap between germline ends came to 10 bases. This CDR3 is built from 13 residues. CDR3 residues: CASRRRGNQPQHF. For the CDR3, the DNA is TGTGCCAGCAGGCGACGAGGGAATCAGCCCCAGCATTTT.